The next 25 T cell receptor beta chains were all read from a single sample in a study of blood T cell repertoires in COVID-19. Assay: immunoSEQ multiplex PCR; the TCRdb copy retains only in-frame clones and omits some. The sample contains about 77,000 clones, roughly three quarters of which appear only once. Sequenced: peripheral blood. The receptors here all came from a man aged 65-85 years with active or convalescent COVID-19.

The J gene is TRBJ2-3, the V gene TRBV7-6, with 8 bases that match TRBD2. CDR3 size: 17 residues. V lost 3 bases and J lost 3; bases outside the gene matches: 11. Germline V gives CDR1 SGHVS, CDR2 FNYEAQ. The CDR3 here is CASSFLNRSGVTDTQYF. As DNA, the CDR3 is TGTGCCAGCAGCTTTCTGAATCGTAGCGGGGTGACAGATACGCAGTATTTT.

The rearrangement joins TRBV10-2 to TRBJ1-4; tentative D call: TRBD1 (6 bases). Trimming pared 3 bases from V and 12 bases from J, leaving 14 bases between. From germline, CDR1 is WSHSY and CDR2 SAAADI. The CDR3 spans 13 residues. The CDR3 DNA reads as TGCGCCAGCAGTGAACAGGGCTCGGCGCAACTGTTTTTT. Its protein product is CASSEQGSAQLFF.

The chain combines TRBV3-1 (or the pseudogene TRBV3-2) with TRBJ2-5; 9 bases map to TRBD2. The CDR3 sequence is 16 residues long. Unmatched junction bases numbered 7, after V lost 1 base and J lost 4 bases. Germline values: CDR1 LGHDT, CDR2 YNNKEL (reference sequence). The CDR3 sequence: CASSQVVQRGVETQYF. Written as DNA, the CDR3 is TGTGCCAGCAGCCAAGTAGTCCAGCGGGGGGTAGAGACCCAGTACTTC.

This chain joins TRBV14 and TRBJ2-1; 9 bases are shared with TRBD1. V dropped 6 bases and J dropped 2; count of bases not matched to a gene: 5. In germline, CDR1 is SGHDN, CDR2 FVKESK. The CDR3 is 15 residues long. In DNA, the CDR3 is TGTGCCAGCAGAAGGACAGGGGCAACCTACAATGAGCAGTTCTTC. Translated: CASRRTGATYNEQFF. The whole variable domain, filled in from reference TRBV14 and TRBJ2-1, reads EAGVTQFPSHSVIEKGQTVTLRCDPISGHDNLYWYRRVMGKEIKFLLHFVKESKQDESGMPNNRFLAERTGGTYSTLKVQPAELEDSGVYFCASRRTGATYNEQFFGPGTRLTVL.

This sequence joins TRBV28 and TRBJ2-7; 8 bases are a match to TRBD1. The CDR3 extends over 13 amino acids. Trimming cost V 5 bases and J 3 bases; bases outside gene matches: 3. Germline CDR1 and CDR2: MDHEN and SYDVKM. CDR3 bases: TGTGCCAGCAGTGGAGGACAGGGCTACGAGCAGTACTTC. Protein product: CASSGGQGYEQYF.

CDR3 in DNA: TGTGCCAGCAGCTCACCGACAGGTTCTAGTCTTGGCTACACCTTC. Its protein product is CASSSPTGSSLGYTF. The chain is built from TRBV9 and TRBJ1-2, with D possibly being TRBD1 (6 bases). Germline CDR1 is SGDLS and CDR2 is YYNGEE. CDR3 size: 15 residues. Trimming took off 4 bases at V and 7 bases at J, with 20 bases between the two ends.

V gene TRBV25-1 combines with J gene TRBJ2-7, with 11 bases fitting TRBD1. V was clipped by 2 bases and J by 0 bases; unmatched bases: 3. CDR1 MGHDK and CDR2 SYGVNS come from the germline V gene. The CDR3 loop spans 16 amino acids. The CDR3 nucleotides are TGTGCCAGCAGTGAACTCGGGACAGGGGGCTCCTACGAGCAGTACTTC. Translating gives CASSELGTGGSYEQYF.

The chain links TRBV6-4 to TRBJ1-6; D remains ambiguous. In germline, CDR1 is MRHNA, CDR2 SNTAGT. The CDR3 sequence is 13 residues long. The V end was cut by 0 bases, the J end by 10 bases, with 7 bases between. In DNA, the CDR3 is TGTGCCAGCAGTGACTCGGTGCGATCACCCCTCCACTTT. It is translated as CASSDSVRSPLHF.

This clone was counted once. The chain couples TRBV30 to TRBJ1-3; D unresolved. Trimming took off 5 bases at V and 4 bases at J, with 9 bases between the two ends. CDR3 length equals 12 residues. The germline V gene has CDR1 GTSNPN and CDR2 SVGIG (reference sequence). CDR3 sequence: CAWRSSGNTIYF. CDR3 bases: TGTGCCTGGCGAAGCTCAGGAAACACCATATATTTT. The full variable domain, in which reference TRBV30 and TRBJ1-3 provide the parts outside the CDR3, is SQTIHQWPATLVQPVGSPLSLECTVEGTSNPNLYWYRQAAGRGLQLLFYSVGIGQISSEVPQNLSASRPQDRQFILSSKKLLLSDSGFYLCAWRSSGNTIYFGEGSWLTVV.

Details on this clone: A read error may explain this, as a much larger clone is one base away. V and J are TRBV11-2 and TRBJ1-4, with D uncertain. This CDR3 is built from 13 residues. Germline CDR1 SGHAT, CDR2 FQNNGV. The germline V and J ends were trimmed by 5 bases and 1 base, with 5 bases remaining between them. CDR3 protein: CASSRGTNEKLFF. CDR3 nucleotide sequence: TGTGCCAGCAGCCGAGGAACTAATGAAAAACTGTTTTTT.

V usage is TRBV27 and J usage is TRBJ2-6, with a weak D call TRBD2 (5 bases). With 6 bases removed from V and 2 bases from J, the gap between germline ends came to 11 bases. CDR3 length equals 15 residues. Germline-derived CDR1 and CDR2 are MNHEY and SMNVEV (reference sequence). DNA of the CDR3: TGTGCCAGCAGGAGGGAGATACCTGGGGCCAACGTCCTGACTTTC. As protein: CASRREIPGANVLTF.

The CDR3 bases are TGTGCCAGCAGCCAAGCGGGGAACGATAATTCACCCCTCCACTTT. It encodes CASSQAGNDNSPLHF. The chain joins TRBV3-1 (or the pseudogene TRBV3-2) to TRBJ1-6; D remains unclear. Per the germline V gene, CDR1 is LGHDT and CDR2 is YNNKEL (reference sequence). V was clipped by 1 base and J by 5 bases, with 9 bases between them. There are 15 residues in the CDR3.

The chain joins TRBV5-1 to TRBJ2-7, with D hard to call. CDR1 and CDR2 (germline): SGHRS, YFSETQ. The length of the CDR3 is 11 residues. V was shortened by 5 bases and J by 4 bases, with 7 bases between the two germline ends. In DNA, the CDR3 is TGCGCCAGCAGAGGAGAATACGAGCAGTACTTC. Residues: CASRGEYEQYF.

The chain recombines TRBV11-2 with TRBJ2-7; 7 bases fit TRBD2. The CDR3 extends over 17 amino acids. The germline V gene encodes CDR1 SGHAT and CDR2 FQNNGV. Germline trimming cut 0 bases from V and 0 bases from J; bases unmatched to any gene: 8. The CDR3 protein is CASSLDTGGPFSYEQYF. The CDR3 DNA reads as TGTGCCAGCAGCTTAGATACGGGGGGTCCCTTCTCCTACGAGCAGTACTTC.

V and J are TRBV7-2 and TRBJ2-1, with a possible D match to TRBD2 (5 bases). The CDR3 sequence is 16 residues long. The germline V gene encodes CDR1 SGHTA and CDR2 FQGNSA. V lost 0 bases to trimming and J lost 2 bases, with 11 bases between them. This CDR3 reads CASSLAGVWAYNEQFF. The CDR3, as DNA: TGTGCCAGCAGCTTAGCCGGGGTGTGGGCCTACAATGAGCAGTTCTTC.

This chain links TRBV6-5 with TRBJ2-2, with D possibly being TRBD1 (5 bases). Germline V gene data show CDR1 as MNHEY and CDR2 as SVGAGI. V gave up 8 bases and J gave up 1 base, with 8 bases separating them. The CDR3 spans 13 residues. CDR3 amino acids: CASGAENTGELFF. The CDR3 DNA sequence: TGTGCCAGCGGGGCAGAGAACACCGGGGAGCTGTTTTTT.

DNA of the CDR3: TGCGCCAGCAGCTTGGGGGGGCGTGTAGGGGACCACGAGCAGTACTTC. It is translated as CASSLGGRVGDHEQYF. The chain is built from TRBV5-1 and TRBJ2-7, with a possible D match to TRBD1 (6 bases). The V and J ends lost 0 bases and 5 bases respectively, with 18 bases between them. The CDR3 sequence is 16 residues long. Germline V lookup: CDR1 SGHRS, CDR2 YFSETQ.

This chain uses TRBV18 with TRBJ2-3; 11 nucleotides line up with TRBD2. In germline, CDR1 is KGHSH, CDR2 LQKENI. The CDR3 length is 20 residues. V lost 2 bases to trimming and J lost 1 base; unmatched junction nucleotides: 14. CDR3 region: CASSPFISGGADSRTDTQYF. For the CDR3, the DNA is TGTGCCAGCTCACCATTTATTAGCGGGGGGGCCGATTCGCGCACAGATACGCAGTATTTT.

The chain has TRBV5-4 and TRBJ2-5, with 8 bases that match TRBD1. The germline V gene has CDR1 SGHNT and CDR2 YYREEE (reference sequence). V lost 3 bases, J lost 5 bases, and 6 bases stayed unmatched. The CDR3 extends over 14 amino acids. The CDR3 DNA reads TGTGCCAGCAGCTCCTTGGACAGGGAGGAGACCCAGTACTTC. Its protein is CASSSLDREETQYF.

This chain joins TRBV3-1 (or the pseudogene TRBV3-2) and TRBJ2-3; possible D gene TRBD2, 5 bases. Germline CDR1 and CDR2: LGHDT and YNNKEL (reference sequence). Trimming shortened V by 2 bases and J by 7 bases, and 19 bases separated the two germline ends. This CDR3 is built from 16 residues. This CDR3 reads CASSQRSSSSGYTQYF. The CDR3 bases are TGTGCCAGCAGCCAAAGGAGTTCCTCTTCGGGATATACGCAGTATTTT.

The chain recombines TRBV2 with TRBJ1-1, with D possibly TRBD1 on 5 matching bases. This CDR3 is built from 13 residues. Trimming took off 8 bases at V and 3 bases at J, with 13 bases between the two ends. Germline V gives CDR1 SNHLY, CDR2 FYNNEI. In nucleotides, the CDR3 is TGTGCCAGCTTGCCCGACAGAGACACTGAAGCTTTCTTT. The encoded protein is CASLPDRDTEAFF.

V is TRBV3-1 (or the pseudogene TRBV3-2) and J is TRBJ2-7; perhaps TRBD1 as D (5 bases). The length of the CDR3 is 13 residues. CDR1 and CDR2 (germline): LGHDT, YNNKEL (reference sequence). V dropped 5 bases and J dropped 5 bases, with 13 bases sitting between them. CDR3 residues: CASSYLKGDEQYF. The CDR3 DNA follows: TGTGCCAGCAGCTACTTGAAAGGGGACGAGCAGTACTTC.

This CDR3 reads CASRSWQIATHTGELFF. In DNA, the CDR3 is TGTGCCAGTAGATCCTGGCAAATAGCGACGCATACCGGGGAGCTGTTTTTT. V and J are TRBV19 and TRBJ2-2, with a tentative D call TRBD2 (5 bases). The CDR3 length is 17 residues. V shed 6 bases and J shed 5 bases, with 22 bases lying between them. CDR1 is LNHDA and CDR2 is SQIVND in the germline V gene (reference sequence). The variable domain in full, completed from reference TRBV19 and TRBJ2-2, reads DGGITQSPKYLFRKEGQNVTLSCEQNLNHDAMYWYRQDPGQGLRLIYYSQIVNDFQKGDIAEGYSVSREKKESFPLTVTSAQKNPTAFYLCASRSWQIATHTGELFFGEGSRLTVL.

Comment on this clone: A junction boundary mismatches the germline segment, possibly from a read error. The chain recombines TRBV30 with TRBJ2-3; 14 bases map to TRBD2. CDR1 GTSNPN and CDR2 SVGIG come from the germline V gene (reference sequence). The CDR3 is 13 residues long. CDR3 DNA sequence: TGTGCCTGGAGTATCTCCGGGACTAGCGGGGGTCAGTTT. This sequence encodes CAWSISGTSGGQF.

The chain links TRBV21-1 to TRBJ2-5; the D call in the table, TRBD1, was not verified against the DNA. TRBV21-1 is described as a pseudogene. The CDR3 loop spans 16 amino acids. CDR3 in amino acids: CASSKEVGVHQETQYF. The CDR3 bases are TGTGCCAGCAGCAAAGAGGTAGGGGTTCACCAAGAGACCCAGTACTTC.